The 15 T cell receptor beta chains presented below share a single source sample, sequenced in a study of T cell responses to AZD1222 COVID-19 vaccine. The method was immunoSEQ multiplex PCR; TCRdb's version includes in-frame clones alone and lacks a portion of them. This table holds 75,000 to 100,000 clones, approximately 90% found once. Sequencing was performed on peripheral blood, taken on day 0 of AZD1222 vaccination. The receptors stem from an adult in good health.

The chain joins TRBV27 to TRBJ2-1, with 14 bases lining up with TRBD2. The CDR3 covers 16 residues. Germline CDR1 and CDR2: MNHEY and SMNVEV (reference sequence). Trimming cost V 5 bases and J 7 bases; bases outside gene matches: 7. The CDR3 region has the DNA TGTGCCAGCAGTCCCAGACTAGCGGGAGGGACGAATGAGCAGTTCTTC. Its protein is CASSPRLAGGTNEQFF.

CDR3 region: CASSYSRGEVLTGATYEQYF. CDR3 DNA sequence: TGTGCCAGCAGTTACTCGCGGGGGGAGGTCCTGACGGGAGCCACCTACGAGCAGTACTTC. V and J are TRBV6-2 or TRBV6-3 and TRBJ2-7; 8 positions agree with TRBD2. Germline V gives CDR1 MNHEY, CDR2 SVGEGT. The CDR3 covers 20 residues. The V segment lost 0 bases and the J segment 2 bases; nucleotides outside the gene matches: 18.

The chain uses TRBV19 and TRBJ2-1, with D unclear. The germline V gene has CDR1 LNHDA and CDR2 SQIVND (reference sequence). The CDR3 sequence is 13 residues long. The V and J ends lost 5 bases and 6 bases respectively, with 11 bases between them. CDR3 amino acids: CASSGLRRNEQFF. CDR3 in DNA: TGTGCCAGTAGTGGTCTTAGGCGCAATGAGCAGTTCTTC.

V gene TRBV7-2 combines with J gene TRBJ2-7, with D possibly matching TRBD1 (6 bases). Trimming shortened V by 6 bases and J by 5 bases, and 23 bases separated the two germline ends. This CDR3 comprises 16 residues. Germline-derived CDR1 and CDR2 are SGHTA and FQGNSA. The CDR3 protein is CASSYLPGHRTHEQYF. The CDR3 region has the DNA TGTGCCAGCAGTTACTTACCGGGACATAGAACCCACGAGCAGTACTTC.

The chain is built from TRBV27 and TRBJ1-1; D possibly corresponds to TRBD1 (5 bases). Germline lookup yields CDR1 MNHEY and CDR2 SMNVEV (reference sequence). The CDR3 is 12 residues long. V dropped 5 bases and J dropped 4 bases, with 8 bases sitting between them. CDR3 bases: TGTGCCAGCAGTAGTACAGGCACTGAAGCTTTCTTT. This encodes CASSSTGTEAFF.

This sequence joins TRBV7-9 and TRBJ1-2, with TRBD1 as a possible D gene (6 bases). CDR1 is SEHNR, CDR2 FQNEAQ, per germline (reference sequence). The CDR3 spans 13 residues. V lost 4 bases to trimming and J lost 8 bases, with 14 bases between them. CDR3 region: CASSSPQGWGYTF. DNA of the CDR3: TGTGCCAGCAGCTCCCCTCAGGGGTGGGGCTACACCTTC. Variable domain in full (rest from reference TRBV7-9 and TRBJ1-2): DTGVSQNPRHKITKRGQNVTFRCDPISEHNRLYWYRQTLGQGPEFLTYFQNEAQLEKSRLLSDRFSAERPKGSFSTLEIQRTEQGDSAMYLCASSSPQGWGYTFGSGTRLTVV.

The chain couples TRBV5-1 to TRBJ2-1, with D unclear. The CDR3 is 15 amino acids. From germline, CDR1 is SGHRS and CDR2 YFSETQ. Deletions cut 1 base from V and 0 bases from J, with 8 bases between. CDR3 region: CASSLRVSSYNEQFF. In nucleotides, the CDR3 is TGCGCCAGCAGCTTGCGGGTGAGCTCCTACAATGAGCAGTTCTTC.

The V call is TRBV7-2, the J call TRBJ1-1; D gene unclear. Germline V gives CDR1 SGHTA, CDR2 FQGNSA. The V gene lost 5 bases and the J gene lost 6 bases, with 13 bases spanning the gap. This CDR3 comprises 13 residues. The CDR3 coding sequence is TGTGCCAGCAGCCTTAACTCCTGGCCTGAAGCTTTCTTT. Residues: CASSLNSWPEAFF.

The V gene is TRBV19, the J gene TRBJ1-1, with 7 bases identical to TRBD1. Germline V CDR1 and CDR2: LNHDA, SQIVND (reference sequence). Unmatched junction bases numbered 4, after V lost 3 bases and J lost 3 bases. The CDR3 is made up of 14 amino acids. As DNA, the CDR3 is TGTGCCAGTAGTATCAAAACAGGGGACACTGAAGCTTTCTTT. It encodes CASSIKTGDTEAFF.

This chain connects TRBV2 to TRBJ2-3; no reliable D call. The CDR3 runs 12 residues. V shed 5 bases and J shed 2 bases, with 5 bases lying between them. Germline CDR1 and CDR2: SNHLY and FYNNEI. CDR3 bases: TGTGCCAGCAGTCGGTACACAGATACGCAGTATTTT. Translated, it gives CASSRYTDTQYF.

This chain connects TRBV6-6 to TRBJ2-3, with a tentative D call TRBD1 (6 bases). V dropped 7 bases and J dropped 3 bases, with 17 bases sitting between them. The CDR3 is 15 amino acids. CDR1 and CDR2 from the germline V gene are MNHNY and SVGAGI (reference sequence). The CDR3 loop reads CASNRQGLATDTQYF. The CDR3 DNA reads TGTGCCAGCAATCGCCAGGGGTTGGCAACAGATACGCAGTATTTT.

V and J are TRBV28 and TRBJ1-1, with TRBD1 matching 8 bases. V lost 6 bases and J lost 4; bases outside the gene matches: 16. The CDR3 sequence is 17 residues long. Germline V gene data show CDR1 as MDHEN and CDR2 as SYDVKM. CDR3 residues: CASRGTGGLREGTEAFF. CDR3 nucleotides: TGTGCCAGCAGAGGGACAGGCGGTCTCCGGGAAGGCACTGAAGCTTTCTTT.

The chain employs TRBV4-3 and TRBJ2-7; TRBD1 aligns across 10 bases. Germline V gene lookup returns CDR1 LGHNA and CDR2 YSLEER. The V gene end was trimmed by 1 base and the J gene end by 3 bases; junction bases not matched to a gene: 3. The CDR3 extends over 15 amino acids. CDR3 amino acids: CASSQARTGGYEQYF. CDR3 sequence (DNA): TGCGCCAGCAGCCAAGCTAGGACAGGGGGCTACGAGCAGTACTTC.

This chain's CDR3 is CASSGTGYEQYF. CDR3 bases: TGTGCCAGCAGTGGGACAGGGTACGAGCAGTACTTC. V usage is TRBV2 and J usage is TRBJ2-7, with 8 bases lining up with TRBD1. The CDR3 is 12 amino acids. Germline CDR1 and CDR2: SNHLY and FYNNEI. Trimming took 4 bases from V and 4 from J; bases not matched to a gene: 0.

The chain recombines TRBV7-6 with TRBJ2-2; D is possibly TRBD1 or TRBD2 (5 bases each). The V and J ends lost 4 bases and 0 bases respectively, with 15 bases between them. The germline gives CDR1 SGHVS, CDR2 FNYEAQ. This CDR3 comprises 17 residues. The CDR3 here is CASSSETGTSNTGELFF. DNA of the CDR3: TGTGCCAGCAGCTCGGAGACCGGGACCTCGAACACCGGGGAGCTGTTTTTT.